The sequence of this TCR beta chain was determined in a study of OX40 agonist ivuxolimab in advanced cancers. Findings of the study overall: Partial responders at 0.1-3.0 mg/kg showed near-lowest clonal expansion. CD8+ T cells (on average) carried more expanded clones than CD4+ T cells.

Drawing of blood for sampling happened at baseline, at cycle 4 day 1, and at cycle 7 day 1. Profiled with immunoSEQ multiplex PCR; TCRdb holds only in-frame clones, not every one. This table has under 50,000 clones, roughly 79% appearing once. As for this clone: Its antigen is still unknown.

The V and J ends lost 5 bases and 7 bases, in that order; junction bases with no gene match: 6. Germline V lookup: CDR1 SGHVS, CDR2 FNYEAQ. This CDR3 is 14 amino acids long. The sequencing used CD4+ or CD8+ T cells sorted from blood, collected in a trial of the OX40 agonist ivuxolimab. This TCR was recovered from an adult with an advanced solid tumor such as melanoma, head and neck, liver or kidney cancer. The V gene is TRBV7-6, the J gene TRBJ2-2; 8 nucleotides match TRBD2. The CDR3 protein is CASSPEAGDGELFF. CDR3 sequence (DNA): TGTGCCAGCAGCCCTGAAGCGGGAGACGGGGAGCTGTTTTTT. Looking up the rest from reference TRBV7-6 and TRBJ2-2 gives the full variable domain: GAGVSQSPRYKVTKRGQDVALRCDPISGHVSLYWYRQALGQGPEFLTYFNYEAQQDKSGLPNDRFSAERPEGSISTLTIQRTEQRDSAMYRCASSPEAGDGELFFGEGSRLTVL.